This T cell receptor beta chain stems from a study of immune evolution from preneoplasia to lung adenocarcinoma listed by TCRdb under 2021. Context from the whole study: No AAH lesions showed HLA loss of heterozygosity, compared with over 6% of AIS, roughly 15% of MIA and approximately 30% of ADC lesions. Resected precursor lesions (AAH, AIS, MIA) and invasive adenocarcinomas were each compared against paired morphologically normal lung tissue. According to the study, 100 to 120 samples went through TCR sequencing. The overall cohort comprised approximately 53 patients with pulmonary nodules who underwent surgical resection. The sample size was set by how many specimens were available, not by a prior power calculation. Whole exome sequencing and methylation data from the same cohort of nodules were integrated with the immune data. The TCR sequencing data were obtained from 51 patients. POLYSOLVER was used to infer Class I HLA alleles from exome data, and LOHHLA was used to detect allele-specific HLA loss. The study profiled immune contexture across lung adenocarcinoma precursors and invasive adenocarcinoma using immune gene expression, TCR sequencing and multiplex immunofluorescence. Paper-wide results and their limitations: The highest clonality was observed in normal lung, whereas higher T cell density and diversity but lower clonality appeared to be present in later-stage lesions. Normal lung had the highest top T cell clone frequencies, and these frequencies appeared to fall progressively from AAH through AIS, MIA and invasive adenocarcinoma. The findings reflected association rather than direct causation, and larger cohorts with long-term follow-up and longitudinal biopsies were considered necessary. Because all patients were from Japan and China, applicability to Western populations was uncertain. KRAS-mutant nodules showed the highest T cell clonality compared with EGFR-mutant or double wild-type lesions.

The germline V gene yields ENHRY for CDR1 and SYGVKD for CDR2. The CDR3 contains 14 residues, cysteine and phenylalanine counted. Left in the record is the CDR3 DNA by itself, 42 bases read in frame from the first base. Trimming removed 11 bases from V and 1 base from J, leaving 18 bases between the germline ends. TCR beta CDR3 regions were sequenced from DNA using the immunoSEQ hsTCRbeta Kit. The authors' analysis ran thus. The ImmunoSEQ Analyzer was used to analyse the TCR sequencing data. T cell clonality was defined as 1 minus Pielou's evenness, calculated on productive rearrangements. The inverse Simpson index, applied to productive templates, was used to measure T cell diversity. T cell density was TCR beta template counts normalized to usable DNA, estimated by amplifying and sequencing housekeeping genes. Two-sided Kruskal-Wallis tests were used to compare TCR metrics across histologic stages. TCRdb limited this immuneACCESS table to in-frame rearrangements with V and J called. A share of clones is missing; checked studies link under half to unresolved V genes, and the rest is unexplained. The V and J calls and clone size are taken from that table; D and trimming were inferred from the DNA. The sample contains 14,000 or so clones, less than 90% of them found a single time. Clones ranked in the top ten supply approximately 3% of the sample.

Patients underwent resection in Japan or China between about 2013 and 2017. Two lung cancer pathologists independently reviewed H&E slides to confirm the histologic diagnosis of every case. Macro-dissection after pathologic assessment enriched premalignant or tumor cells for nucleic acid extraction. DNA was isolated from FFPE tissue using the AllPrep DNA/RNA FFPE Kit. The sample holds one count of this clone. Its antigen target is currently unknown. Base qualities are not recorded, but no much larger clone differs from it by a single base. The origin of this receptor is a donor of 70 years or more with lung adenocarcinoma. Sequencing was done on a sample of FFPE lung adenocarcinoma in situ tissue. This specimen's cell subset or site label, per the study, means: preinvasive adenocarcinoma in situ (AIS). The V gene is TRBV10-3 and the J gene is TRBJ2-7; the D gene could be either TRBD1 or TRBD2, each agreeing at 5 bases. The DNA sequence follows: TGTGCCGTTCGCACCGGGACGGATTCCTACGAGCAGTACTTC. Its coded protein is CAVRTGTDSYEQYF.